This TCR beta chain derives from a study of shared clonotypes between healthy human individuals. CD8 cells regarded as naive lacked CD45RO, were positively chosen for CCR7, and omitted terminally differentiated effector memory CD45RA+ cells. Recent acute infections and vaccinations were absent in the healthy HIV-negative adult donors. The ends lost 4 bases at V and 5 bases at J; junction bases unmatched: 7. Germline CDR1 SGHNT, CDR2 YYREEE (reference sequence). CDR3 length equals 14 residues. Here immunoSEQ multiplex PCR was the method, and the copy in TCRdb shows in-frame clones only, minus some. The sample includes about 700,000 clones, 92% of them seen just once.

The receptor's source is a man younger than 40 in good health. The rearrangement uses TRBV5-4 and TRBJ2-5; 8 bases agree with TRBD2. The source material was naive CD8+ T cells sorted from blood. CDR3 bases: TGTGCCAGCAGCGTACCGGGGGGGCGGGAGACCCAGTACTTC. Amino acid sequence: CASSVPGGRETQYF.